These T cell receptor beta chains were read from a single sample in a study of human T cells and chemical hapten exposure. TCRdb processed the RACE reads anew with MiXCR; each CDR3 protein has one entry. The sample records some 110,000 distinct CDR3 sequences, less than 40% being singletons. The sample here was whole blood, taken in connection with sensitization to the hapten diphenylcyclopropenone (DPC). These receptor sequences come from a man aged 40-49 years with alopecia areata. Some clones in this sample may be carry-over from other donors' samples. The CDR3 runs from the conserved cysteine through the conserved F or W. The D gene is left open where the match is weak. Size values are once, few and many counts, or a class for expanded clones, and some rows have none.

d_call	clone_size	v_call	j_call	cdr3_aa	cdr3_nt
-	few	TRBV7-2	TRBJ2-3	CASSLRRSTDTQYF	TGTGCCAGCAGCTTGAGACGGAGCACAGATACGCAGTATTTT
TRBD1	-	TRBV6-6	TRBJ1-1	CASSYPRGQAFF	TGTGCCAGCAGTTACCCCAGGGGGCAAGCTTTCTTT
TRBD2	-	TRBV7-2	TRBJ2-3	CASSPRLAGGRDTQYF	TGTGCCAGCAGCCCTAGACTAGCGGGAGGCCGAGATACGCAGTATTTT
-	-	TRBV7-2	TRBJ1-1	CASSLALSRRNRAFF	TGTGCCAGCAGCTTAGCACTTTCGCGTCGCAACAGGGCTTTCTTT
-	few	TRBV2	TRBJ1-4	CASLTGLGNEKLFF	TGTGCCAGTTTGACCGGACTGGGTAATGAAAAACTGTTTTTT
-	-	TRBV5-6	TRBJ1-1	CASSFMDHRAGVTEAFF	TGTGCCAGCAGCTTTATGGATCACAGGGCCGGCGTCACTGAAGCTTTCTTT
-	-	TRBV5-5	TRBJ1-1	CASSFWGRETEAFF	TGTGCCAGCAGCTTTTGGGGGCGTGAAACTGAAGCTTTCTTT
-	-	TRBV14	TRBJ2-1	CASSQEWAPRNEQFF	TGTGCCAGCAGCCAAGAGTGGGCCCCTCGCAATGAGCAGTTCTTC
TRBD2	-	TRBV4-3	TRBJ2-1	CASSQDPAGGSDEQFF	TGCGCCAGCAGCCAAGATCCAGCGGGAGGGTCCGATGAGCAGTTCTTC
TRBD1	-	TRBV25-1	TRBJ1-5	CASTLRWSGTGAYSNQPQHF	TGTGCCAGCACCCTAAGGTGGTCGGGGACAGGCGCATATAGCAATCAGCCCCAGCATTTT
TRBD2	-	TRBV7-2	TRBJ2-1	CASSLALAGGVRYNEQFF	TGTGCCAGCAGCCTAGCCCTAGCGGGAGGGGTGCGGTACAATGAGCAGTTCTTC
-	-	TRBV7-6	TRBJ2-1	CASSLVSSYNEQFF	TGTGCCAGCAGCCTCGTAAGCTCCTACAATGAGCAGTTCTTC
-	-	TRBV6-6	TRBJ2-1	CASSYENRDFYNEQFF	TGTGCCAGCAGTTACGAGAACAGGGACTTTTACAATGAGCAGTTCTTC
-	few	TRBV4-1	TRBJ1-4	CASSQGDVPTNEKLFF	TGCGCCAGCAGCCAGGGAGACGTTCCAACTAATGAAAAACTGTTTTTT
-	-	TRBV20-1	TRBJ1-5	CSGGEQPQHF	TGCAGTGGGGGGGAGCAGCCCCAGCATTTT
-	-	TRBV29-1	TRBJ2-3	CSVALTRTDTQYF	TGCAGCGTTGCCCTTACACGCACAGATACGCAGTATTTT
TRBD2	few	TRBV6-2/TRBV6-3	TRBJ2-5	CASRPLLAGERKETQYF	TGTGCCAGCAGACCTCTACTAGCGGGAGAAAGGAAAGAGACCCAGTACTTC
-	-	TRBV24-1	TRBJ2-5	CATSDHGGAGETQYF	TGTGCCACCAGTGACCACGGGGGAGCGGGCGAGACCCAGTACTTC
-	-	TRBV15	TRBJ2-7	CATSRGYEQYF	TGTGCCACCAGCAGAGGCTACGAGCAGTACTTC
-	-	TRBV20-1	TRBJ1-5	CSVRVLGNQPQHF	TGCAGTGTTCGGGTGTTGGGCAATCAGCCCCAGCATTTT
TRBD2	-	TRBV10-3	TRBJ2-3	CAISDSGLADTQYF	TGTGCCATCAGTGACTCCGGACTAGCGGATACGCAGTATTTT
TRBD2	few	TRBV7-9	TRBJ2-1	CASSLGGLVANEQFF	TGTGCCAGCAGCTTAGGTGGACTAGTTGCCAATGAGCAGTTCTTC
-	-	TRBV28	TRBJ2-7	CASSYPNSYEQYF	TGTGCCAGCAGTTATCCGAACTCCTACGAGCAGTACTTC
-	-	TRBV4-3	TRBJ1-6	CASSQVAGNSPLHF	TGCGCCAGCAGCCAAGTCGCAGGGAATTCACCCCTCCACTTT
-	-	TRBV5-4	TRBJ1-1	CASSLRRSGAINLEAFF	TGTGCCAGCAGCTTGCGTAGGAGCGGGGCTATTAACTTGGAAGCTTTCTTT
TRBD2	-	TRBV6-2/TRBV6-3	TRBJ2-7	CASSLLSGRGYEQYF	TGTGCCAGCAGCTTACTTAGCGGGAGAGGCTACGAGCAGTACTTC
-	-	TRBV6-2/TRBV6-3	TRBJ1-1	CASSSSGPGAFF	TGTGCCAGCAGCTCCAGCGGGCCGGGGGCTTTCTTT
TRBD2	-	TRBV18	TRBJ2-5	CASSPLPKTSGEETQYF	TGTGCCAGCTCACCATTGCCCAAGACTAGCGGGGAAGAGACCCAGTACTTC
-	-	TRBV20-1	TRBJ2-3	CSSFQGSAGRTDTQYF	TGCAGTTCCTTCCAGGGGAGCGCGGGTCGCACAGATACGCAGTATTTT
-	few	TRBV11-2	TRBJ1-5	CASSLEGYNQPQHF	TGTGCCAGCAGCTTAGAGGGGTACAATCAGCCCCAGCATTTT
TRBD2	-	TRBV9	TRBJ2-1	CASSVYLAGGLGEQFF	TGTGCCAGCAGCGTTTATCTAGCGGGAGGTTTGGGTGAGCAGTTCTTC
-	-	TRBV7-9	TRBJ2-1	CASSPDSQRDEQFF	TGTGCCAGCAGCCCGGACAGTCAACGCGATGAGCAGTTCTTC
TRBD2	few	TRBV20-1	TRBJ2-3	CSARSPSGSTDTQYF	TGCAGTGCTAGATCGCCTAGCGGTAGCACAGATACGCAGTATTTT
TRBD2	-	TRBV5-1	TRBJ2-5	CASSLVGSGSQETQYF	TGCGCCAGCAGCTTGGTCGGTAGCGGGAGCCAAGAGACCCAGTACTTC
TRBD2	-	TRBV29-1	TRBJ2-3	CSGSGIGTDTQYF	TGCAGCGGAAGCGGGATAGGCACAGATACGCAGTATTTT
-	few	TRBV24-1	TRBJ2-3	CATSDLPQGISTDTQYF	TGTGCCACCAGTGATCTACCACAGGGAATTAGCACAGATACGCAGTATTTT
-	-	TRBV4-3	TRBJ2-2	CASSQDVLAGDTGELFF	TGCGCCAGCAGCCAAGATGTACTAGCCGGGGACACCGGGGAGCTGTTTTTT
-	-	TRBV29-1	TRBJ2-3	CSVPGADTQYF	TGCAGCGTACCGGGCGCAGATACGCAGTATTTT
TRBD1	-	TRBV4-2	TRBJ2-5	CASSRGRTGGLETQYF	TGTGCCAGCAGCCGGGGTAGGACAGGGGGCTTGGAGACCCAGTACTTC
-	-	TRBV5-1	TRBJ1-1	CASSQDTTNTEAFF	TGCGCCAGCAGTCAAGACACGACAAACACTGAAGCTTTCTTT
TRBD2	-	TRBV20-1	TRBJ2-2	CSATSGRAFGELFF	TGCAGTGCTACTAGCGGGAGGGCCTTCGGGGAGCTGTTTTTT
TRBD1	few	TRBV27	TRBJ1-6	CASSSGQGDNSPLHF	TGTGCCAGCAGTTCGGGACAGGGAGATAATTCACCCCTCCACTTT
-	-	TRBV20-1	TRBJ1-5	CSARYDRPGNQPQHF	TGCAGTGCTAGGTACGACAGGCCGGGTAATCAGCCCCAGCATTTT
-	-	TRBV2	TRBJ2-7	CASSGQGYEQYF	TGTGCCAGCAGTGGTCAGGGGTACGAGCAGTACTTC
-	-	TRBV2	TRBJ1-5	CASRRNARAQPQHF	TGTGCCAGCAGAAGGAACGCCCGAGCTCAGCCCCAGCATTTT
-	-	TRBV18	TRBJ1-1	CASSTGSTEAFF	TGTGCCAGCTCAACAGGGAGCACTGAAGCTTTCTTT
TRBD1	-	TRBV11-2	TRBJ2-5	CASRISEGQGRRETQYF	TGTGCCAGCAGGATTTCCGAAGGACAGGGTCGGCGAGAGACCCAGTACTTC
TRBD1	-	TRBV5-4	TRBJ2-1	CASSLSGTVYNEQFF	TGTGCCAGCAGCTTGTCTGGGACAGTATACAATGAGCAGTTCTTC
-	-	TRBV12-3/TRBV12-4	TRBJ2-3	CASVNPGGFTDTQYF	TGTGCCAGCGTGAACCCCGGCGGTTTCACAGATACGCAGTATTTT
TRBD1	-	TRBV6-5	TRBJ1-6	CASSPRQGGINNSPLHF	TGTGCCAGCAGTCCGAGACAGGGAGGAATCAATAATTCACCCCTCCACTTT